This T cell receptor (beta chain) was identified in a study of blood T cell repertoires in COVID-19. Overall study context: Some COVID-19 samples were acute and others convalescent; all came from the United States, Italy and Spain. T cells, B-cell-depleted T cells, or PBMCs provided the cDNA or gDNA that served as material.

In the source study's methods: Estimation of nucleated cell counts was performed using reference gene primer amplification. Only in-frame clones appear in the TCRdb table, and some are missing; sequencing was by immunoSEQ multiplex PCR. V, J and clone size are those of that table, while D and trimming were read from the DNA. The top ten hold approximately 0.8% of the sample, which has roughly 190,000 clones, approximately 89% seen once. The study assigned cohorts using participant-reported clinical history. The CDR3 has 10 residues. CDR1 MNHEY and CDR2 SMNVEV come from the germline V gene (reference sequence). Unmatched junction bases numbered 5, after V lost 6 bases and J lost 15 bases.

This TCR came from a woman aged 18-30 years who had recovered from COVID-19. The material sequenced was PBMCs or T cells enriched from blood (not recorded which). The V call is TRBV27, the J call TRBJ1-5; 7 nucleotides agree with TRBD1. The CDR3 protein is CASSQQGRHF. DNA for the CDR3: TGTGCCAGCAGCCAACAGGGGAGGCATTTT.